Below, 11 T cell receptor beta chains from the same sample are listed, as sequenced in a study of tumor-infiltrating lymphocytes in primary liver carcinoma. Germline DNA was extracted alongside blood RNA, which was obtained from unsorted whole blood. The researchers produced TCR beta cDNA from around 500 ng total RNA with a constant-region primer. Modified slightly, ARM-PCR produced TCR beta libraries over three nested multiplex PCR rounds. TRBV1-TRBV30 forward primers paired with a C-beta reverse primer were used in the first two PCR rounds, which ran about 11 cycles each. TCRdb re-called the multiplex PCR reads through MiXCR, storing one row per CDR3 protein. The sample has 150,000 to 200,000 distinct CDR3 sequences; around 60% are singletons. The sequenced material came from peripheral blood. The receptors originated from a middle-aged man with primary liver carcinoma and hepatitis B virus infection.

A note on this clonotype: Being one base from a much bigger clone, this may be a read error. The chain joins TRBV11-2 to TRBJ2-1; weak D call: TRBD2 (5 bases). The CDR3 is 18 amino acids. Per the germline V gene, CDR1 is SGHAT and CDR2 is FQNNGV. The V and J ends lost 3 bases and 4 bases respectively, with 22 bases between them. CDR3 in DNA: TGTGCCAGCAGCTTTGACCCTAGGAGGACCTGGAGTTACAATGAGCAGTTCTTC. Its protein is CASSFDPRRTWSYNEQFF.

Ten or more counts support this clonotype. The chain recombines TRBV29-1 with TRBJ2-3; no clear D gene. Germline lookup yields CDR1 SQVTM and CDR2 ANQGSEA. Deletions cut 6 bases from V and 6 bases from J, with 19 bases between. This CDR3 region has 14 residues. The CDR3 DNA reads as TGCAGCGTCGTTGGGGTGACCACTACTGATACGCAGTATTTT. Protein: CSVVGVTTTDTQYF.

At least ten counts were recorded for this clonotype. The DNA for the CDR3 is TGTGCCAGCAGCTTAGATCTGGTAGATACGCAGTATTTT. Its protein is CASSLDLVDTQYF. The chain has TRBV11-3 and TRBJ2-3, with D unresolved. This CDR3 has 13 amino acids. Germline CDR1 SGHNT, CDR2 YENEEA. V lost 0 bases and J lost 5, with 6 bases in between. The full variable domain, completed using reference TRBV11-3 and TRBJ2-3, is EAGVVQSPRYKIIEKKQPVAFWCNPISGHNTLYWYLQNLGQGPELLIRYENEEAVDDSQLPKDRFSAERLKGVDSTLKIQPAELGDSAVYLCASSLDLVDTQYFGPGTRLTVL.

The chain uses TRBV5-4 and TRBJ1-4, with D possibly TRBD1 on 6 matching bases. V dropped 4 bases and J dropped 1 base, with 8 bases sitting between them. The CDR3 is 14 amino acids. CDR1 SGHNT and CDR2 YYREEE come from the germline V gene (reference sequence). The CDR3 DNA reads TGTGCCAGCAGCGAAGGGGGAACTAATGAAAAACTGTTTTTT. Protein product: CASSEGGTNEKLFF.

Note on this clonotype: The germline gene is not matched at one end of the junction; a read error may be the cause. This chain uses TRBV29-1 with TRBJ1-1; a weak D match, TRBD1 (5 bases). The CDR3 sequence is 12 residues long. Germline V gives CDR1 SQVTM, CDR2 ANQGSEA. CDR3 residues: CIVGQGTGEAFF. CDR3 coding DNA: TGCATCGTTGGGCAGGGAACCGGTGAAGCTTTCTTT. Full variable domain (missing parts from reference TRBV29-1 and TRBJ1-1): SAVISQKPSRDICQRGTSLTIQCQVDSQVTMMFWYRQQPGQSLTLIATANQGSEATYESGFVIDKFPISRPNLTFSTLTVSNMSPEDSSIYLCIVGQGTGEAFFGQGTRLTVV.

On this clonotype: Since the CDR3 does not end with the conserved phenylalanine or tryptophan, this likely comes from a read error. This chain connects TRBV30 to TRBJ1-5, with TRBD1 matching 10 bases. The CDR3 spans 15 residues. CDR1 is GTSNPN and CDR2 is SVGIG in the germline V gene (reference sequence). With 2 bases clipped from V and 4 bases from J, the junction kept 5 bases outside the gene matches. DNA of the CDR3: TGTGCCTGGAGTCGGACAGGGGGGGAGAATCAGCCCCAGCATCTT. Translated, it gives CAWSRTGGENQPQHL.

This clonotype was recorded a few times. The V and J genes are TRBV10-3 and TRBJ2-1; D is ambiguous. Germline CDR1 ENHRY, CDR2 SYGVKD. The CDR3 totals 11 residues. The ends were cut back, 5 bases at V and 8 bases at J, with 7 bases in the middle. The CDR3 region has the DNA TGTGCCATCAGTTCGCAGGATGAGCAGTTCTTC. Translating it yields CAISSQDEQFF.

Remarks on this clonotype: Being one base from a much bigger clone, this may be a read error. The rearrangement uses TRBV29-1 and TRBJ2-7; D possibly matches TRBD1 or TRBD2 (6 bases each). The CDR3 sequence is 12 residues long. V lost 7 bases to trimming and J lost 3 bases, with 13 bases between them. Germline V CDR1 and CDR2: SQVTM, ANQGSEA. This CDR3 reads CSGRDNFYEQYF. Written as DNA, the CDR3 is TGCAGCGGGCGGGACAACTTCTACGAGCAGTACTTC.

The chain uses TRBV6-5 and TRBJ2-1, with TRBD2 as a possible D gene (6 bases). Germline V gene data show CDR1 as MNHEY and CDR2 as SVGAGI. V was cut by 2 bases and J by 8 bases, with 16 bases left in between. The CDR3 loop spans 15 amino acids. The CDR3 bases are TGTGCCAGCAGTTACGGGGCGGGAAGGGTGTATGAGCAGTTCTTC. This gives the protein CASSYGAGRVYEQFF.

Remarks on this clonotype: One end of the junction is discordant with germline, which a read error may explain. DNA of the CDR3: TGTGCCAGCAGTTTACGCACAGGGGTCACTGAAACTTTCTTT. It translates to CASSLRTGVTETFF. The chain uses TRBV28 and TRBJ1-1; 7 bases are a match to TRBD1. The CDR3 is made up of 14 amino acids. Germline CDR1 MDHEN, CDR2 SYDVKM. Supplemented by reference TRBV28 and TRBJ1-1, the full variable domain reads DVKVTQSSRYLVKRTGEKVFLECVQDMDHENMFWYRQDPGLGLRLIYFSYDVKMKEKGDIPEGYSVSREKKERFSLILESASTNQTSMYLCASSLRTGVTETFFGQGTRLTVV.

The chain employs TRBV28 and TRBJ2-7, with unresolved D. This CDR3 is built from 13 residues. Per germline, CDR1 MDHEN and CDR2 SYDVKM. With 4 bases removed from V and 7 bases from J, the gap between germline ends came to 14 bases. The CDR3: CASSSSALGEQYF. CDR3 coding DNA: TGTGCCAGCAGTTCCAGCGCCCTGGGGGAGCAGTACTTC.